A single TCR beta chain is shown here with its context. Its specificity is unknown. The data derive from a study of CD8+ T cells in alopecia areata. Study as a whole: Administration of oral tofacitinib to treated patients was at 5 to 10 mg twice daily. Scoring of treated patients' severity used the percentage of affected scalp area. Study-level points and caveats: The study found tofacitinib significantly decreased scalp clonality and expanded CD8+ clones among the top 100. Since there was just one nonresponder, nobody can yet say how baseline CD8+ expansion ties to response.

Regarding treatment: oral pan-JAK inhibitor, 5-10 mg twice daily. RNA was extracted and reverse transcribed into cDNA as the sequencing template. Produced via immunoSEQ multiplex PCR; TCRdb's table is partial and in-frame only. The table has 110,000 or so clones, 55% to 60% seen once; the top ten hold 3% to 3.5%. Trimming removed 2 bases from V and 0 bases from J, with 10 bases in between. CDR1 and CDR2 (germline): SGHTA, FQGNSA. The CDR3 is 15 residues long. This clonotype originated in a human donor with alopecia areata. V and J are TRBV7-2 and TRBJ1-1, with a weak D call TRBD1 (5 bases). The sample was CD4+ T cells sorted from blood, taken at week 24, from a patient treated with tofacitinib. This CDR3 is CASSLQGFMNTEAFF. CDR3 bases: TGTGCCAGCAGCTTACAGGGATTCATGAACACTGAAGCTTTCTTT.